A selection of T cell receptor beta chains follows, all from one sample in a study of memory CD4+ T cells and cytomegalovirus serostatus. The repertoire was sequenced with immunoSEQ multiplex PCR; TCRdb's copy has only in-frame clones and lacks some. Among about 64,000 clones, roughly three quarters were seen once, and the ten largest hold 0.88%. Sequencing was performed on memory CD4+ T cells from blood. These receptors all come from an adult in good health and CMV-seronegative. Both conserved end residues are part of each CDR3. Fields, in order: V gene, CDR3 protein.

v_gene: TRBV10-3; CDR3aa: CAISARQALYEQYF
v_gene: TRBV27; CDR3aa: CASRMGLAGAPPWGTQYF
v_gene: TRBV6-5; CDR3aa: CASKLRSGTEAFF
v_gene: TRBV11-2; CDR3aa: CASSLEVVSTYEQYF
v_gene: TRBV29-1; CDR3aa: CSVEEILGLAGTDTQYF
v_gene: TRBV5-1; CDR3aa: CASSRLQGNEKLFF
v_gene: TRBV10-3; CDR3aa: CAISEPDRLDRDTYEQYF
v_gene: TRBV6-5; CDR3aa: CASSYSGRRTGNTIYF
v_gene: TRBV15; CDR3aa: CATSSGGSNQPQHF
v_gene: TRBV30; CDR3aa: CAWRVPGQPQHF
v_gene: TRBV9; CDR3aa: CASSASGTNSGNTIYF
v_gene: TRBV27; CDR3aa: CASSPQTLFFNYGYTF
v_gene: TRBV7-3; CDR3aa: CASSSSIDNEQFF
v_gene: TRBV25-1; CDR3aa: CASSESGTGREYEQYF
v_gene: TRBV7-9; CDR3aa: CASSLDQGWEKLFF
v_gene: TRBV5-1; CDR3aa: CASSLVGLQYNEQFF
v_gene: TRBV27; CDR3aa: CASSQGMLSPLHF
v_gene: TRBV5-6; CDR3aa: CASSLSPGANVLTF
v_gene: TRBV30; CDR3aa: CAWSVGDSNIQYF
v_gene: TRBV9; CDR3aa: CASSVAEGSYNEQFF
v_gene: TRBV9; CDR3aa: CASSPPGQPNYGYTF
v_gene: TRBV12-5; CDR3aa: CASGLVLEGGRHEQYF
v_gene: TRBV7-9; CDR3aa: CASSEGQGIRPQHF
v_gene: TRBV10-2; CDR3aa: CASSGRTAPRDYGYTF
v_gene: TRBV5-1; CDR3aa: CASSLSRGGTQMNTEAFF
v_gene: TRBV19; CDR3aa: CASSIEAGSNEQFF
v_gene: TRBV19; CDR3aa: CASSIDPGGLQPQHF
v_gene: TRBV5-1; CDR3aa: CASSLRFQETQYF
v_gene: TRBV7-9; CDR3aa: CASTRDRGMGYGYTF
v_gene: TRBV7-6; CDR3aa: CASGIQETQYF
v_gene: TRBV21-1; CDR3aa: CASSKAPLRRFTGELFF
v_gene: TRBV7-9; CDR3aa: CASSYKGGNTEAFF
v_gene: TRBV4-3; CDR3aa: CASSQDPTATNTGELFF
v_gene: TRBV7-9; CDR3aa: CASSLGQGLDTQYF
v_gene: TRBV7-9; CDR3aa: CASSGEGVGEQYF
v_gene: TRBV25-1; CDR3aa: CASSVAGEGDTQYF
v_gene: TRBV6-5; CDR3aa: CASSTRDSPYEQYF
v_gene: TRBV2; CDR3aa: CASSVQGVNQPQHF
v_gene: TRBV7-2; CDR3aa: CASTTYLNTGELFF
v_gene: TRBV2; CDR3aa: CAIQDSYNSPLHF
v_gene: TRBV9; CDR3aa: CASSVKAGAENNSPLHF
v_gene: TRBV7-9; CDR3aa: CASSRGTDPYNEQFF
v_gene: TRBV6-5; CDR3aa: CASSYLGTYGYTF
v_gene: TRBV5-1; CDR3aa: CASSLGHPQETQYF
v_gene: TRBV9; CDR3aa: CASSESSGGIYEQYF